A single sample gave rise to the 9 T cell receptor beta chains below, sequenced in a study of CD8 T cells in Susac syndrome. Reverse transcription of roughly 0.5 to 1 ug RNA was performed with random hexamers. TCRdb passed the immunoSEQ multiplex PCR reads through MiXCR, listing each CDR3 protein once. There are a few hundred thousand distinct CDR3 sequences in the sample; approximately 92% occur only once, and about 0.07% lies in the top ten. Sequencing input: CD4+ T cells from PBMCs. The receptors derive from a human donor with multiple sclerosis.

The chain couples TRBV24-1 to TRBJ2-1; D gene uncertain. The length of the CDR3 is 14 residues. V dropped 3 bases and J dropped 2 bases, with 7 bases sitting between them. Looked up from germline, CDR1 is KGHDR and CDR2 is SFDVKD. CDR3 protein: CATSDIGTYNEQFF. CDR3 DNA sequence: TGTGCCACCAGTGATATCGGAACCTACAATGAGCAGTTCTTC.

The V gene is TRBV28, the J gene TRBJ2-6, with D tentatively TRBD1 (5 bases). CDR1 is MDHEN, CDR2 SYDVKM, per germline. CDR3 length equals 18 residues. Trimming shortened V by 0 bases and J by 0 bases, and 12 bases separated the two germline ends. CDR3 DNA: TGTGCCAGCAGTTTATGGCGACAGTACTACTCTGGGGCCAACGTCCTGACTTTC. It is translated as CASSLWRQYYSGANVLTF.

The chain combines TRBV4-1 with TRBJ2-1; TRBD2 might be the D (6 bases). Germline CDR1 and CDR2: MGHRA and YSYEKL. CDR3 length: 12 residues. Trimming shortened V by 1 base and J by 11 bases, and 9 bases separated the two germline ends. For the CDR3, the DNA is TGCGCCAGCAGCCAAGTCGGGGGAAAGCAGTTCTTC. Its translation is CASSQVGGKQFF.

This sequence joins TRBV29-1 and TRBJ2-3; the D is unclear. Per germline, CDR1 SQVTM and CDR2 ANQGSEA. Trimming took 6 bases from V and 5 from J, leaving 21 bases between them. The CDR3 runs to 15 residues. CDR3 residues: CSVGLGSSLGDTQYF. CDR3 DNA sequence: TGCAGCGTCGGCCTTGGGTCCAGTCTGGGAGATACGCAGTATTTT.

The rearrangement uses TRBV12-5 and TRBJ2-5; no firm D call. V was clipped by 5 bases and J by 2 bases, with 9 bases between them. Germline V gene lookup returns CDR1 LGHNT and CDR2 FRNRAP. CDR3 length: 13 residues. The CDR3 here is CASGPDLQETQYF. The DNA of the CDR3 is TGTGCTAGTGGTCCCGACCTACAAGAGACCCAGTACTTC.

V usage is TRBV28 and J usage is TRBJ2-2; possible D gene TRBD1, 6 bases. V lost 5 bases to trimming and J lost 5 bases, with 21 bases between them. The CDR3 length is 17 residues. The germline CDR1 and CDR2 sequences are MDHEN and SYDVKM. The CDR3 spells CASSDDKQGYYTGELFF. The CDR3, as DNA: TGTGCCAGCAGTGACGATAAACAGGGTTACTATACCGGGGAGCTGTTTTTT.

This clonotype has just one count. The chain recombines TRBV12-3 or TRBV12-4 with TRBJ1-1; D gene unclear. V was pared by 6 bases and J by 3 bases, with 11 bases between. The CDR3 loop spans 13 amino acids. The CDR3 reads CASRAREDTEAFF. The CDR3 DNA reads as TGTGCCAGCAGGGCCCGGGAGGACACTGAAGCTTTCTTT.

The rearrangement links TRBV30 to TRBJ1-1; D not certain. The CDR3 spans 14 residues. Deletions cut 4 bases from V and 4 bases from J, with 16 bases between. CDR1 is GTSNPN and CDR2 is SVGIG in the germline V gene (reference sequence). The CDR3 DNA reads as TGTGCCTGGAAGCGTTCTCTTCGCGCCACTGAAGCTTTCTTT. It codes for CAWKRSLRATEAFF.

V gene TRBV30 combines with J gene TRBJ1-5; D gene unclear. Per germline, CDR1 GTSNPN and CDR2 SVGIG (reference sequence). V lost 5 bases, J lost 9 bases, and 14 bases lay in between. This CDR3 has 12 residues. CDR3 bases: TGTGCCTGGGACGTCTTGCGGGGGCCCCAGCATTTT. This sequence encodes CAWDVLRGPQHF.